This T cell receptor (beta chain) was sequenced in a study of CD8 T cells in Susac syndrome. The study, taken as a whole, reports: The number of individuals included in the study's TCR sequencing and HLA analysis was acknowledged as relatively small.

Reverse transcription of roughly 0.5 to 1 ug RNA was performed with random hexamers. Across 54 Vbeta and 13 Jbeta, immunoSEQ multiplex PCR amplified TCR beta CDR3. TCRdb re-called the immunoSEQ multiplex PCR reads with MiXCR, one entry per CDR3 protein. The data show some 180,000 distinct CDR3 sequences, approximately 93% seen once. Germline V CDR1 and CDR2: SGHTA, FQGNSA. V was pared by 5 bases and J by 4 bases, with 13 bases of the junction left unmatched. The CDR3 extends over 16 amino acids. Worth noting for this clonotype: Antigen specificity is unknown.

The source of this sequence is a human donor in good health. The material sequenced was CD4+ T cells from PBMCs. This chain uses TRBV7-2 with TRBJ1-2; 7 nucleotides line up with TRBD1. The DNA of the CDR3 is TGTGCCAGCAGCCCCCCGGGTAGGGGGCGCTCCTATGGCTACACCTTC. Its protein product is CASSPPGRGRSYGYTF.